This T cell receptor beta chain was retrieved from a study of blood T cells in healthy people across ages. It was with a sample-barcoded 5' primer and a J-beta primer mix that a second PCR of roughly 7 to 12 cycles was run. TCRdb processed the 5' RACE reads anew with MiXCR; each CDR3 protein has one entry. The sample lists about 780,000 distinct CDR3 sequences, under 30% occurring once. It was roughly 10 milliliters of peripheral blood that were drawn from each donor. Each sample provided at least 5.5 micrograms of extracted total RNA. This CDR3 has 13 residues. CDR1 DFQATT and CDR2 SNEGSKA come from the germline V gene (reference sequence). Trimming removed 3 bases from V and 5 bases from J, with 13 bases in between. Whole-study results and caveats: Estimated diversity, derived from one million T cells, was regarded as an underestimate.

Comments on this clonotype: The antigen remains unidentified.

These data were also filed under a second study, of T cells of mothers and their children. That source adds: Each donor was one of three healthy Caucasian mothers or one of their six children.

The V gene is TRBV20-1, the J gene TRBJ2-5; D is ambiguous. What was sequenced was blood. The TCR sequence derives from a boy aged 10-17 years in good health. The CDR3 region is CSASPKVHETQYF. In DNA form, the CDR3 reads TGCAGTGCTAGCCCTAAGGTGCATGAGACCCAGTACTTC.